The T cell receptor beta chain described here comes from a study of tumor and adjacent non-tumor tissue in lung cancer. Across the study: Stage I to III disease affected roughly 10 men and roughly five women aged about 30 to 85.

This clonotype was seen repeatedly, ten times or more. No cell sorting was done before RNA was extracted from the tissue. A modified ARM-PCR protocol with three rounds of nested PCR amplified TCRbeta. Using its own MiXCR run on the multiplex PCR reads, TCRdb lists one record per CDR3 protein. The sample has 90,000 to 130,000 distinct CDR3 sequences, approximately 84% seen once. Germline V CDR1 and CDR2: MNHEY, SVGAGI. This CDR3 comprises 17 residues. V was clipped by 6 bases and J by 1 base; unmatched bases: 11. This receptor was taken from a man aged 65-85 years with non-small cell lung cancer. The chain combines TRBV6-5 with TRBJ2-7; 11 nucleotides match TRBD2. Input material: lung tumor tissue. The CDR3 coding sequence is TGTGCCAGCAGACCCTATAGCGGGAGGGCCAAGTCCTACGAGCAGTACTTC. This sequence encodes CASRPYSGRAKSYEQYF.